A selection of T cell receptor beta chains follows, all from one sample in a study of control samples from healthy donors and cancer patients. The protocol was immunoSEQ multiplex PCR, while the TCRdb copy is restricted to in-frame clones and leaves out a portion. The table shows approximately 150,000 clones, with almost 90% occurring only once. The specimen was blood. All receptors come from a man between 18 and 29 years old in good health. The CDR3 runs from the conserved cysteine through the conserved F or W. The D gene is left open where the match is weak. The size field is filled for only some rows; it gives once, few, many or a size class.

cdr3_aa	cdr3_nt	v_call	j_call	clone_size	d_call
CASSLLGYEQYF	TGCGCCAGCAGCTTGCTGGGTTACGAGCAGTACTTC	TRBV5-1	TRBJ2-7	.	.
CATSDEGHEQYF	TGTGCCACCAGTGATGAGGGGCACGAGCAGTACTTC	TRBV24-1	TRBJ2-7	.	.
CASSPLRGEQYF	TGTGCCAGCAGCCCCCTTAGGGGCGAGCAGTACTTC	TRBV3-1/TRBV3-2	TRBJ2-7	.	.
CATIRTGDDHPQHF	TGTGCCACCATTCGGACCGGGGATGATCATCCCCAGCATTTT	TRBV24-1	TRBJ1-5	.	.
CASSRTKGKGGYRDYGYTF	TGTGCCAGCAGCCGCACAAAAGGGAAAGGGGGGTATCGCGACTATGGCTACACCTTC	TRBV4-2	TRBJ1-2	.	.
CASSLAARGQGEDTQYF	TGTGCCAGCAGCTTAGCGGCCAGGGGGCAAGGTGAAGATACGCAGTATTTT	TRBV7-2	TRBJ2-3	.	TRBD1
CASSLKAGVGNEQFF	TGTGCCAGCAGCTTAAAGGCAGGGGTGGGAAATGAGCAGTTCTTC	TRBV7-8	TRBJ2-1	few	.
CASSDRGQMSNQPQHF	TGTGCCAGCAGCGACAGGGGGCAGATGAGCAATCAGCCCCAGCATTTT	TRBV5-8	TRBJ1-5	.	TRBD1
CASSLSGGLGNEQFF	TGTGCCAGCAGTTTGTCGGGGGGGCTCGGCAATGAGCAGTTCTTC	TRBV6-5	TRBJ2-1	.	TRBD2
CASNLQGAANEKLFF	TGTGCCAGTAATCTACAGGGGGCAGCTAATGAAAAACTGTTTTTT	TRBV19	TRBJ1-4	.	TRBD1
CASSLGGSSSPGQETQYF	TGCGCCAGCAGCTTGGGGGGGAGCTCATCGCCCGGGCAAGAGACCCAGTACTTC	TRBV5-1	TRBJ2-5	.	.
CASSPRPGLASPDTQYF	TGTGCCAGCAGCCCCAGACCGGGACTAGCCTCCCCAGATACGCAGTATTTT	TRBV7-3	TRBJ2-3	.	TRBD2
CASSLSQGTYEQYF	TGTGCCAGCAGTCTATCGCAGGGAACCTACGAGCAGTACTTC	TRBV27	TRBJ2-7	.	.
CASSLVPASYEQYF	TGTGCCAGCAGCTTAGTTCCGGCCTCCTACGAGCAGTACTTC	TRBV7-2	TRBJ2-7	.	.
CASAGTSGARGETQYF	TGTGCCAGCGCGGGGACTAGCGGGGCTCGGGGAGAGACCCAGTACTTC	TRBV2	TRBJ2-5	once	TRBD2
CASSSDRGSDTEAFF	TGTGCCAGCAGTTCAGACAGGGGGTCAGACACTGAAGCTTTCTTT	TRBV2	TRBJ1-1	.	TRBD1
CASSKGPPVETQYF	TGTGCCAGCAGCAAGGGACCTCCCGTAGAGACCCAGTACTTC	TRBV5-5	TRBJ2-5	.	.
CASSDSWTNEKLFF	TGTGCCAGCAGTGATTCCTGGACTAATGAAAAACTGTTTTTT	TRBV25-1	TRBJ1-4	.	.
CASSSPEGAGEKLFF	TGTGCCAGCAGCTCTCCCGAGGGGGCAGGTGAAAAACTGTTTTTT	TRBV7-6	TRBJ1-4	.	TRBD1
CAWRLWGRYGYTF	TGTGCCTGGAGGCTGTGGGGACGCTATGGCTACACCTTC	TRBV30	TRBJ1-2	.	.
CASSLADGDYGYTF	TGCGCCAGCAGCTTGGCCGACGGTGACTATGGCTACACCTTC	TRBV5-1	TRBJ1-2	.	.
CASSTDRSGANVLTF	TGTGCCAGTAGCACGGACAGATCTGGGGCCAACGTCCTGACTTTC	TRBV19	TRBJ2-6	.	.
CASSFSGLTGEKQFF	TGTGCCAGCAGCTTTAGCGGGCTTACGGGGGAGAAGCAGTTCTTC	TRBV11-1	TRBJ2-1	.	TRBD2
CASSMGGRAYEQYF	TGTGCCAGCAGCATGGGGGGCAGGGCTTACGAGCAGTACTTC	TRBV11-2	TRBJ2-7	.	.
CASSQFAGGGSDTQYF	TGTGCCAGCAGCCAATTTGCGGGGGGCGGGTCGGATACGCAGTATTTT	TRBV3-1/TRBV3-2	TRBJ2-3	.	TRBD2
CASSSLYSNQPQHF	TGTGCCAGCAGTAGTCTATATAGCAATCAGCCCCAGCATTTT	TRBV7-8	TRBJ1-5	.	.
CASSPGGTGELFF	TGTGCCAGCTCACCAGGGGGAACCGGGGAGCTGTTTTTT	TRBV18	TRBJ2-2	.	.
CASSLGLFRGEQFF	TGTGCCAGCAGCCTCGGACTGTTCCGGGGGGAGCAGTTCTTC	TRBV7-3	TRBJ2-1	.	.
CASSYSSTDTQYF	TGTGCCAGCTCCTACTCGAGCACAGATACGCAGTATTTT	TRBV18	TRBJ2-3	.	.
CASSWTGGPEPLHF	TGTGCCAGCAGTTGGACAGGGGGCCCCGAGCCCCTCCACTTT	TRBV6-6	TRBJ1-6	.	TRBD1
CASTGGLAGALYF	TGTGCCAGCACCGGGGGACTAGCGGGGGCCCTATATTTC	TRBV9	TRBJ2-7	.	TRBD2
CASSQAFPDLAGEDTQYF	TGCGCCAGCAGCCAAGCTTTTCCGGACCTAGCGGGGGAAGATACGCAGTATTTT	TRBV4-1	TRBJ2-3	.	TRBD2
CASSFGGRLRGEKLFF	TGTGCCAGCAGTTTCGGGGGCAGGCTGCGTGGTGAAAAACTGTTTTTT	TRBV28	TRBJ1-4	.	.
CASSPLGNQPQHF	TGTGCCAGTAGTCCCCTGGGAAACCAGCCCCAGCATTTT	TRBV19	TRBJ1-5	.	.
CASSLIQEQFF	TGTGCCAGCAGCTTGATTCAGGAGCAGTTCTTC	TRBV5-6	TRBJ2-1	.	.
CASSSQGGGNQPQHF	TGTGCCAGCTCGTCACAGGGGGGCGGCAATCAGCCCCAGCATTTT	TRBV18	TRBJ1-5	.	TRBD1
CASSQIRDEQFF	TGTGCCAGCAGCCAAATAAGGGATGAGCAGTTCTTC	TRBV14	TRBJ2-1	once	.
CASSLFGVDTGELFF	TGTGCCAGCAGCTTATTTGGGGTAGACACCGGGGAGCTGTTTTTT	TRBV7-2	TRBJ2-2	few	.
CASRSGTGPKETQYF	TGTGCCAGCAGGTCAGGGACAGGGCCTAAAGAGACCCAGTACTTC	TRBV7-9	TRBJ2-5	once	TRBD1
CASSLWWGGPTGELFF	TGTGCCAGCAGCTTATGGTGGGGGGGCCCCACCGGGGAGCTGTTTTTT	TRBV7-6	TRBJ2-2	.	.
CASIGPSRDTEAFF	TGTGCCAGCATCGGCCCCTCACGGGACACTGAAGCTTTCTTT	TRBV5-4	TRBJ1-1	.	.
CAWAQWNTGELFF	TGTGCCTGGGCTCAATGGAACACCGGGGAGCTGTTTTTT	TRBV30	TRBJ2-2	.	.
CASSSLSLVDSNQPQHF	TGTGCCAGCAGTTCGTTGTCCTTAGTGGATAGCAATCAGCCCCAGCATTTT	TRBV28	TRBJ1-5	.	.